Listed here are 24 T cell receptor beta chains from one sample, sequenced in a study of cytomegalovirus exposure and HLA in healthy donors. The study ran its PCR with 60 Vbeta and 13 Jbeta primers. The table came from immunoSEQ multiplex PCR; TCRdb's copy has only in-frame clones and leaves some out. The sample consists of fewer than 350,000 clones, roughly 90% of them appearing once. Sequencing input: PBMCs. These receptors were obtained from a woman under 30 in good health and CMV-seronegative.

The chain joins TRBV9 to TRBJ2-7; unclear D gene. Germline CDR1 and CDR2: SGDLS and YYNGEE. The V end was cut by 5 bases, the J end by 2 bases, with 8 bases between. The CDR3 is made up of 12 amino acids. The CDR3 coding sequence is TGTGCCAGCAGTTCGCAGACCTACGAGCAGTACTTC. This sequence encodes CASSSQTYEQYF.

The gene calls are TRBV20-1 and TRBJ2-5; D is perhaps TRBD1 (6 bases). Germline V gene lookup returns CDR1 DFQATT and CDR2 SNEGSKA (reference sequence). The CDR3 is 11 amino acids. V gave up 4 bases and J gave up 9 bases, with 12 bases separating them. The CDR3 protein is CSAMDSVAQYF. The DNA for the CDR3 is TGCAGTGCTATGGACAGTGTGGCCCAGTACTTC.

This sequence joins TRBV6-5 and TRBJ1-2; 8 bases match TRBD1. CDR1 and CDR2 (germline): MNHEY, SVGAGI. Trimming cost V 7 bases and J 0 bases; bases outside gene matches: 4. CDR3 size: 14 residues. CDR3 region: CASTTQGANYGYTF. In DNA form, the CDR3 reads TGTGCCAGCACCACACAGGGGGCTAACTATGGCTACACCTTC.

Comments on this clone: Compared with germline, one end of the junction differs, possibly owing to a read error. The chain uses TRBV7-7 and TRBJ2-3; D unresolved. Looked up from germline, CDR1 is SSHAT and CDR2 is FNYEAQ (reference sequence). The CDR3 is made up of 15 amino acids. The CDR3 nucleotides read TGTGCTAGCAGCCCGAACAGCCAACTCACAGATACGCAGTATTTT. This encodes CASSPNSQLTDTQYF.

The chain has TRBV7-8 and TRBJ2-1; 8 bases are shared with TRBD1. After removal of 8 bases from V and 3 bases from J, the junction contained 9 bases not matched to a gene. This CDR3 has 15 residues. Germline V gene sequence: CDR1 SGHVS, CDR2 FQNEAQ. In nucleotides, the CDR3 is TGTGCCAGCCGAATCCGGGGACAGGTCTACAATGAGCAGTTCTTC. Translated: CASRIRGQVYNEQFF.

This chain links TRBV29-1 with TRBJ2-1; 9 bases line up with TRBD1. The CDR3 runs 16 residues. Germline lookup yields CDR1 SQVTM and CDR2 ANQGSEA. V shed 7 bases and J 4 bases; nucleotides not matched to a gene: 14. CDR3 coding DNA: TGCAGCGCCCAGACCCCTCGGGGACAGGGATACAATGAGCAGTTCTTC. This encodes CSAQTPRGQGYNEQFF.

This rearrangement joins TRBV6-5 to TRBJ1-2, with 9 bases identical to TRBD1. The CDR3 totals 14 residues. Trimming removed 10 bases from V and 8 bases from J; junction bases left unmatched: 14. Germline CDR1 is MNHEY and CDR2 is SVGAGI. DNA of the CDR3: TGTGCCACTACCCAACAACAGGGGGCGCGCGGCTACACCTTC. Translated: CATTQQQGARGYTF.

The chain carries TRBV27 and TRBJ1-2, with D possibly TRBD1 on 5 matching bases. CDR3 length: 16 residues. Germline CDR1 is MNHEY and CDR2 is SMNVEV (reference sequence). Deletions cut 5 bases from V and 2 bases from J, with 18 bases between. The chain's CDR3 is CASSPIPGPINYGYTF. The CDR3 region has the DNA TGTGCCAGCAGTCCCATCCCAGGGCCAATCAACTATGGCTACACCTTC.

The CDR3 sequence is CASTRGDGNNYGYTF. CDR3 sequence (DNA): TGTGCCAGCACCAGGGGGGACGGTAATAACTATGGCTACACCTTC. The genes are TRBV6-1 and TRBJ1-2; 7 nucleotides line up with TRBD1. This CDR3 is 15 amino acids long. The trim removed 7 bases at V and 1 base at J, leaving 9 bases unmatched. CDR1 is MNHNS and CDR2 is SASEGT in the germline V gene.

The J gene is TRBJ2-3, the V gene TRBV10-1; no reliable D call. This CDR3 region has 13 residues. The germline V and J ends were trimmed by 8 bases and 3 bases, with 12 bases remaining between them. Germline loops: CDR1 WNHNN, CDR2 SYGVQD (reference sequence). The CDR3 DNA is TGCGCCAGCCAAGCCTTTTTGACAGATACGCAGTATTTT. The encoded protein is CASQAFLTDTQYF.

This rearrangement joins TRBV7-9 to TRBJ1-5, with D unresolved. CDR1 and CDR2 from the germline V gene are SEHNR and FQNEAQ (reference sequence). This CDR3 is built from 13 residues. Trimming cost V 3 bases and J 1 base, with 4 bases left between them. CDR3 sequence reads: CASSFGSNQPQHF. In DNA form, the CDR3 reads TGTGCCAGCAGCTTTGGCAGCAATCAGCCCCAGCATTTT.

Concerning this clone itself: Its ends do not fully match the called genes, so a read error is possible. The chain uses TRBV7-9 and TRBJ2-5; D possibly corresponds to TRBD2 (6 bases). The germline V gene encodes CDR1 SEHNR and CDR2 FQNEAQ (reference sequence). The CDR3 spans 14 residues. The CDR3 loop reads CSSSPQTTGGTQYF. CDR3 DNA sequence: TGTTCCAGCAGCCCCCAGACAACCGGGGGGACCCAGTACTTC.

This chain joins TRBV7-9 and TRBJ2-2; 8 bases fit TRBD2. Germline V gene lookup returns CDR1 SEHNR and CDR2 FQNEAQ (reference sequence). V was pared by 11 bases and J by 5 bases, with 7 bases of the junction left unmatched. This CDR3 is built from 13 residues. In DNA, the CDR3 is TGTGCCCGCACGACTAGCGATACCGGGGAGCTGTTTTTT. Its protein is CARTTSDTGELFF.

The chain links TRBV9 to TRBJ2-1; 10 bases are a match to TRBD2. This CDR3 has 15 amino acids. Germline CDR1 is SGDLS and CDR2 is YYNGEE. After removal of 0 bases from V and 4 bases from J, the junction contained 1 base not matched to a gene. The CDR3 protein is CASSVASGGYNEQFF. The CDR3 DNA is TGTGCCAGCAGCGTAGCTAGCGGGGGTTACAATGAGCAGTTCTTC.

A few counts support this clone. The J gene is TRBJ2-5, the V gene TRBV19, with TRBD1 matching 11 bases. The CDR3 consists of 15 residues. CDR1 and CDR2 from the germline V gene are LNHDA and SQIVND (reference sequence). The ends lost 6 bases at V and 0 bases at J; junction bases unmatched: 3. The CDR3 loop is CASSGTGGDQETQYF. In DNA, the CDR3 is TGTGCCAGTAGCGGGACAGGGGGGGACCAAGAGACCCAGTACTTC.

V usage is TRBV7-2 and J usage is TRBJ1-3, with D perhaps TRBD1 (6 bases). Germline V gene data show CDR1 as SGHTA and CDR2 as FQGNSA. This CDR3 is built from 13 residues. Trimming pared 1 base from V and 14 bases from J, leaving 15 bases between. CDR3 sequence reads: CASSLGRTAPVYF. CDR3 DNA sequence: TGTGCCAGCAGCTTAGGAAGGACAGCCCCAGTATATTTT.

V and J are TRBV12-5 and TRBJ2-5, with 12 nucleotides matching TRBD2. Trimming at V came to 7 bases and at J to 1 base, leaving 4 bases not matched to a gene. There are 15 residues in the CDR3. Germline CDR1 LGHNT, CDR2 FRNRAP. CDR3: CASARGLAGQETQYF. The DNA for the CDR3 is TGTGCTAGTGCCCGGGGACTAGCGGGCCAAGAGACCCAGTACTTC.

This clone was counted between two and nine times. The genes are TRBV30 and TRBJ2-3; 8 nucleotides agree with TRBD1. The germline CDR1 and CDR2 sequences are GTSNPN and SVGIG (reference sequence). This CDR3 region has 18 residues. Trimming at V came to 0 bases and at J to 1 base, leaving 12 bases not matched to a gene. This chain's CDR3 is CAWSVSLIPGQGTDTQYF. CDR3 in DNA: TGTGCCTGGAGTGTCTCATTGATTCCGGGACAGGGCACAGATACGCAGTATTTT.

This clone was picked up one time. The chain couples TRBV5-1 to TRBJ1-4; weak D call: TRBD1 (5 bases). CDR1 is SGHRS, CDR2 YFSETQ, per germline. Trimming took off 4 bases at V and 3 bases at J, with 13 bases between the two ends. CDR3 size: 15 residues. For the CDR3, the DNA is TGCGCCAGCAGCCAAGACAGCCCGGCTAATGAAAAACTGTTTTTT. Protein sequence: CASSQDSPANEKLFF.

The V call is TRBV7-2, the J call TRBJ1-3, with 9 bases matching TRBD1. The V segment lost 2 bases and the J segment 4 bases; nucleotides outside the gene matches: 6. The CDR3 consists of 16 residues. Germline V gene data show CDR1 as SGHTA and CDR2 as FQGNSA. CDR3 amino acids: CASSLLGGQGGNTIYF. Written as DNA, the CDR3 is TGTGCCAGCAGCTTATTGGGGGGACAGGGAGGAAACACCATATATTTT.

The chain couples TRBV11-2 to TRBJ2-5, with a possible D match to TRBD2 (6 bases). The CDR3 runs 15 residues. V was clipped by 5 bases and J by 2 bases, with 15 bases between them. Germline assignment: CDR1 SGHAT and CDR2 FQNNGV. CDR3 sequence reads: CASSPPAGRQETQYF. As DNA, the CDR3 is TGTGCCAGCAGCCCACCTGCGGGGCGGCAAGAGACCCAGTACTTC.

The chain employs TRBV4-2 and TRBJ2-5; 11 bases fit TRBD2. V lost 2 bases to trimming and J lost 5 bases; unmatched junction nucleotides: 4. This CDR3 has 15 residues. Per germline, CDR1 LGHNA and CDR2 YNFKEQ. The CDR3 nucleotides are TGTGCCAGCAGCCAAATGACTAGCGGGGATGAGACCCAGTACTTC. Amino acids: CASSQMTSGDETQYF.

The genes are TRBV2 and TRBJ1-1; 7 bases are a match to TRBD1. CDR1 is SNHLY, CDR2 FYNNEI, per germline. The CDR3 length is 14 residues. V dropped 6 bases and J dropped 0; count of bases not matched to a gene: 4. The CDR3 region has the DNA TGTGCCAGCAGGCCGGGACAGTTGAACACTGAAGCTTTCTTT. It is translated as CASRPGQLNTEAFF. Looking up the rest from reference TRBV2 and TRBJ1-1 gives the full variable domain: EPEVTQTPSHQVTQMGQEVILRCVPISNHLYFYWYRQILGQKVEFLVSFYNNEISEKSEIFDDQFSVERPDGSNFTLKIRSTKLEDSAMYFCASRPGQLNTEAFFGQGTRLTVV.

The chain joins TRBV2 to TRBJ2-3, with 12 nucleotides matching TRBD2. Trimming at V came to 3 bases and at J to 5 bases, leaving 6 bases not matched to a gene. CDR3 length: 16 amino acids. The germline V gene has CDR1 SNHLY and CDR2 FYNNEI. The CDR3 reads CASSDATSGGRDTQYF. CDR3 DNA: TGTGCCAGCAGTGATGCGACTAGCGGGGGTAGAGATACGCAGTATTTT.